This T cell receptor (beta chain) was retrieved from a study of glioma-infiltrating T cells. Germline lookup yields CDR1 LNHDA and CDR2 SQIVND (reference sequence). Trimming cost V 3 bases and J 7 bases; bases outside gene matches: 7. The CDR3 has 15 residues. The iRepertoire nested amplicon-rescue multiplex PCR amplified TCR alpha and beta CDR3s from RNA. Input was 100-400 ng of tissue mRNA or PBMC total RNA. Each CDR3 protein is one row after TCRdb ran MiXCR on the multiplex PCR reads. The repertoire includes roughly 200,000 distinct CDR3 sequences, roughly 32% of them detected once, and roughly 21% sits in the top ten.

This clonotype was sampled from a human donor with low-grade glioma or glioblastoma, undergoing nonglioma brain surgery, or in good health (not recorded which). Sequenced: glioma tissue, nonneoplastic brain tissue, or PBMCs (not recorded which). V gene TRBV19 combines with J gene TRBJ2-1; 9 bases line up with TRBD1. The CDR3 spells CASSIGDRERNEQFF. In DNA form, the CDR3 reads TGTGCCAGTAGTATCGGGGACAGGGAGAGGAATGAGCAGTTCTTC.